These 25 T cell receptor beta chains were sequenced from one sample in a study of OX40 agonist ivuxolimab in advanced cancers. Here immunoSEQ multiplex PCR was the method, and the copy in TCRdb shows in-frame clones only, minus some. The table shows around 83,000 clones, with 75% to 95% occurring only once. The material was CD4+ or CD8+ T cells sorted from blood, obtained in a trial of the OX40 agonist ivuxolimab. Receptors originate from an adult with an advanced solid tumor such as melanoma, head and neck, liver or kidney cancer.

As DNA, the CDR3 is TGTGCCAGCAGGGAGGACAGGGGACCCTACGAGCAGTACTTC. It specifies CASREDRGPYEQYF. The V call is TRBV6-4, the J call TRBJ2-7; 9 bases map to TRBD1. The J segment lost 2 bases and the V segment lost 6 bases, leaving 5 bases of the junction unmatched. The CDR3 totals 14 residues. Germline V CDR1 and CDR2: MRHNA, SNTAGT.

V and J are TRBV9 and TRBJ2-1; no reliable D call. Looked up from germline, CDR1 is SGDLS and CDR2 is YYNGEE. V gave up 3 bases and J gave up 6 bases, with 1 base separating them. This CDR3 has 10 amino acids. The CDR3 coding sequence is TGTGCCAGCAGCGGCAATGAGCAGTTCTTC. This sequence encodes CASSGNEQFF.

The chain has TRBV5-1 and TRBJ1-1; TRBD1 might be the D (5 bases). This CDR3 comprises 15 residues. Germline V gene lookup returns CDR1 SGHRS and CDR2 YFSETQ. Trimming removed 0 bases at V and 1 base at J, with 10 bases between. The CDR3: CASSLVGVSNTEAFF. In DNA, the CDR3 is TGCGCCAGCAGCTTGGTGGGGGTCTCGAACACTGAAGCTTTCTTT.

This chain joins TRBV5-4 and TRBJ1-2, with 10 bases lining up with TRBD1. Germline CDR1 SGHNT, CDR2 YYREEE (reference sequence). Trimming at V came to 4 bases and at J to 8 bases, leaving 8 bases not matched to a gene. This CDR3 has 14 residues. The CDR3 reads CASSIPGTGVGYTF. The CDR3 nucleotides are TGTGCCAGCAGCATCCCCGGGACAGGGGTAGGCTACACCTTC.

V and J are TRBV5-6 and TRBJ2-5; no reliable D call. With the DNA end fitting TRBJ2-7 better, the J assignment may be wrong. CDR3 length: 12 amino acids. Germline loops: CDR1 SGHDT, CDR2 YYEEEE. The CDR3 bases are TGTGCCAGCAGCATGACTGAATACGAGCAGTACTTC. Amino acid sequence: CASSMTEYEQYF.

This clone appeared a single time. J is TRBJ2-1 and V is TRBV5-1; TRBD1 matches at 11 bases. The length of the CDR3 is 15 residues. With V trimmed by 0 bases and J by 6 bases, 2 bases remained unmatched. Germline V lookup: CDR1 SGHRS, CDR2 YFSETQ. CDR3 in amino acids: CASSLVGTGGNEQFF. CDR3 nucleotide sequence: TGCGCCAGCAGCTTGGTAGGGACAGGGGGCAATGAGCAGTTCTTC.

The chain is built from TRBV28 and TRBJ2-1; 10 positions agree with TRBD2. The CDR3 runs 18 residues. Unmatched junction bases numbered 15, after V lost 1 base and J lost 9 bases. Germline-derived CDR1 and CDR2 are MDHEN and SYDVKM. The CDR3 nucleotides are TGTGCCAGCAGTTTATCCTCTGGGCTAGCGGGAGTGTGGGGTGAGCAGTTCTTC. Protein sequence: CASSLSSGLAGVWGEQFF.

The genes are TRBV19 and TRBJ1-2, with TRBD1 matching over 8 bases. The V gene end was trimmed by 4 bases and the J gene end by 5 bases; junction bases not matched to a gene: 12. Per the germline V gene, CDR1 is LNHDA and CDR2 is SQIVND (reference sequence). The CDR3 consists of 16 residues. The DNA of the CDR3 is TGTGCCAGTAGTACCCTACCCGGACAGGGAGGATATGGCTACACCTTC. Its protein is CASSTLPGQGGYGYTF.

The chain carries TRBV19 and TRBJ2-2, with D perhaps matching TRBD1 (5 bases). Germline V gene lookup returns CDR1 LNHDA and CDR2 SQIVND (reference sequence). Trimming cost V 8 bases and J 2 bases, with 12 bases left between them. The CDR3 consists of 14 residues. This chain's CDR3 is CASFSGINTGELFF. The DNA of the CDR3 is TGTGCCAGTTTTTCAGGGATCAACACCGGGGAGCTGTTTTTT. Supplemented by reference TRBV19 and TRBJ2-2, the full variable domain reads DGGITQSPKYLFRKEGQNVTLSCEQNLNHDAMYWYRQDPGQGLRLIYYSQIVNDFQKGDIAEGYSVSREKKESFPLTVTSAQKNPTAFYLCASFSGINTGELFFGEGSRLTVL.

The chain combines TRBV23-1 with TRBJ1-2, with no clear D. Being an ORF, TRBV23-1 has a function that is uncertain. CDR3 length equals 14 residues. V was clipped by 5 bases and J by 5 bases, with 15 bases between them. CDR3 in DNA: TGCGCCAGCAGTATTAGCTTGTGGGTTTATGGCTACACCTTC. Residues: CASSISLWVYGYTF.

The CDR3 DNA reads as TGTGCCAGCAGCACAGCGCAGATCTCCTACAATGAGCAGTTCTTC. Translating it yields CASSTAQISYNEQFF. The genes are TRBV7-9 and TRBJ2-1; no reliable D call. This CDR3 spans 15 amino acids. With 5 bases removed from V and 0 bases from J, the gap between germline ends came to 11 bases. The germline V gene encodes CDR1 SEHNR and CDR2 FQNEAQ (reference sequence). The entire variable domain, with the rest obtained from reference TRBV7-9 and TRBJ2-1, is as follows: DTGVSQNPRHKITKRGQNVTFRCDPISEHNRLYWYRQTLGQGPEFLTYFQNEAQLEKSRLLSDRFSAERPKGSFSTLEIQRTEQGDSAMYLCASSTAQISYNEQFFGPGTRLTVL.

V gene TRBV28 combines with J gene TRBJ1-2, with 7 bases aligning to TRBD1. The CDR3 spans 14 residues. With V trimmed by 4 bases and J by 1 base, 3 bases remained unmatched. The germline V gene encodes CDR1 MDHEN and CDR2 SYDVKM. The CDR3 DNA sequence: TGTGCCAGCAGTTCGGGACAGCTTAACTATGGCTACACCTTC. Amino acids: CASSSGQLNYGYTF.

V usage is TRBV28 and J usage is TRBJ2-7; D possibly corresponds to TRBD2 (5 bases). The CDR3 totals 15 residues. Between the trimmed V and J ends, which lost 0 bases and 0 bases, there was a span of 9 bases. Germline CDR1 MDHEN, CDR2 SYDVKM. This CDR3 is CASSLWDSFSYEQYF. The CDR3 DNA reads TGTGCCAGCAGTTTATGGGACTCCTTCTCCTACGAGCAGTACTTC.

CDR3: CASSRSYEQYF. CDR3 coding DNA: TGTGCCAGCAGCCGCAGCTACGAGCAGTACTTC. The chain has TRBV11-2 and TRBJ2-7, with D unclear. The germline CDR1 and CDR2 sequences are SGHAT and FQNNGV. The CDR3 contains 11 residues. V gave up 5 bases and J gave up 3 bases, with 5 bases separating them.

This clone was seen once. The chain combines TRBV14 with TRBJ2-1; 7 nucleotides align to TRBD2. The CDR3 loop spans 17 amino acids. The V gene end was trimmed by 1 base and the J gene end by 2 bases; junction bases not matched to a gene: 8. Per germline, CDR1 SGHDN and CDR2 FVKESK. The CDR3: CASSQGVAGAAYNEQFF. The CDR3 DNA is TGTGCCAGCAGCCAAGGTGTTGCGGGAGCCGCCTACAATGAGCAGTTCTTC.

The chain uses TRBV4-2 and TRBJ1-2; D unresolved. The CDR3 extends over 16 amino acids. V dropped 4 bases and J dropped 0 bases, with 15 bases sitting between them. The V gene's germline CDR1 is LGHNA and CDR2 YNFKEQ. CDR3 sequence reads: CASSPNQILPNYGYTF. CDR3 nucleotides: TGTGCCAGCAGCCCAAACCAGATCTTACCTAACTATGGCTACACCTTC.

The J gene is TRBJ2-2, the V gene TRBV6-5; no definite D call. This CDR3 contains 12 residues. Trimming removed 6 bases from V and 2 bases from J, with 4 bases in between. From germline, CDR1 is MNHEY and CDR2 SVGAGI. As DNA, the CDR3 is TGTGCCAGCAGGGGAAACACCGGGGAGCTGTTTTTT. Encoded protein: CASRGNTGELFF.

This clone was seen a few times. The chain has TRBV6-1 and TRBJ1-6; D is unresolved. The germline V and J ends were trimmed by 3 bases and 9 bases, with 15 bases remaining between them. Per the germline V gene, CDR1 is MNHNS and CDR2 is SASEGT. The CDR3 length is 15 residues. CDR3 sequence: CASSDGRGGSSPLHF. CDR3 nucleotide sequence: TGTGCCAGCAGTGACGGCCGAGGCGGAAGTTCACCCCTCCACTTT.

The rearrangement joins TRBV7-8 to TRBJ2-1, with 8 positions matching TRBD2. CDR1 and CDR2 (germline): SGHVS, FQNEAQ. The V and J ends lost 7 bases and 9 bases, in that order; junction bases with no gene match: 14. This CDR3 comprises 15 residues. CDR3 bases: TGTGCCAGCATACTTCACGACGGGAGGGCCCGTGAGCAGTTCTTC. The encoded protein is CASILHDGRAREQFF.

Comments on this clone: Relative to the germline gene, one junction end is altered; a read error may explain this. The genes are TRBV28 and TRBJ2-5; 11 positions match TRBD2. This CDR3 spans 16 amino acids. Germline V CDR1 and CDR2: MDHEN, SYDVKM. The CDR3 sequence: CASSFTSYRLAGGAHF. CDR3 nucleotide sequence: TGTGCCAGCAGTTTTACCTCTTACCGGCTAGCGGGAGGAGCGCACTTC.

The chain combines TRBV10-3 with TRBJ1-2, with D perhaps TRBD1 (5 bases). The ends were cut back, 7 bases at V and 8 bases at J, with 17 bases in the middle. This CDR3 is built from 13 residues. CDR1 and CDR2 from the germline V gene are ENHRY and SYGVKD. The CDR3 sequence: CAIKRVGDGGYTF. The CDR3, as DNA: TGTGCCATCAAAAGGGTAGGGGACGGAGGCTACACCTTC.

CDR3 bases: TGTGCCAGCAGCCTCGATGGGGGTCTAGCGGTGAACTCCTACGAGCAGTACTTC. It yields the protein CASSLDGGLAVNSYEQYF. This chain uses TRBV2 with TRBJ2-7, with TRBD2 matching over 7 bases. J gave up 0 bases and V 6 bases, and 17 bases lay outside the gene matches. This CDR3 spans 18 amino acids. In germline, CDR1 is SNHLY, CDR2 FYNNEI.

The rearrangement joins TRBV27 to TRBJ2-7; 10 bases align to TRBD1. This CDR3 region has 14 residues. Looked up from germline, CDR1 is MNHEY and CDR2 is SMNVEV (reference sequence). V trimming: 2 bases; J trimming: 4 bases; junction bases outside the gene matches: 2. The CDR3 DNA sequence: TGTGCCAGCAGTTTACGACAGGGGGCATACGAGCAGTACTTC. As protein: CASSLRQGAYEQYF.

This clone was seen only once. The V call is TRBV6-1, the J call TRBJ2-1, with D hard to call. V lost 4 bases, J lost 10 bases, and 11 bases lay in between. Germline CDR1 reads MNHNS; CDR2 reads SASEGT. The CDR3 loop spans 12 amino acids. The DNA for the CDR3 is TGTGCCAGCAGTGGGTGGCTCGGGGAGCAGTTCTTC. It is translated as CASSGWLGEQFF.

The V call is TRBV7-9, the J call TRBJ2-7; 9 bases align to TRBD1. This CDR3 has 15 residues. Germline CDR1 is SEHNR and CDR2 is FQNEAQ (reference sequence). V gave up 5 bases and J gave up 5 bases; unmatched junction bases: 10. The CDR3: CASSLRGQGLNEQYF. The CDR3 DNA reads as TGTGCCAGCAGCCTTCGGGGACAGGGCCTTAACGAGCAGTACTTC.